The 32 T cell receptor beta chains reported below all come from one sample, sequenced in a study of shared clonotypes between healthy human individuals. The method was immunoSEQ multiplex PCR; TCRdb's version includes in-frame clones alone and lacks a portion of them. The data hold about 590,000 clones, with around 95% observed a single time. CD8 cells regarded as naive lacked CD45RO, were positively chosen for CCR7, and omitted terminally differentiated effector memory CD45RA+ cells. The source material was naive CD8+ T cells sorted from blood. The origin of the receptors is a woman aged 25 to 39 in good health.

The rearrangement joins TRBV6-5 to TRBJ2-1; D is uncertain. Germline CDR1 and CDR2: MNHEY and SVGAGI. This CDR3 region has 14 residues. V was shortened by 4 bases and J by 7 bases, with 14 bases between the two germline ends. The CDR3 spells CASSSLGAQNEQFF. In DNA, the CDR3 is TGTGCCAGCAGTTCCTTGGGTGCGCAGAATGAGCAGTTCTTC.

This rearrangement joins TRBV5-6 to TRBJ2-1; no definite D call. V was trimmed by 3 bases and J by 8 bases, leaving 12 bases between them. There are 13 residues in the CDR3. The V gene's germline CDR1 is SGHDT and CDR2 YYEEEE. CDR3 DNA sequence: TGTGCCAGCAGCTCGGGCGGTGGGGATGAGCAGTTCTTC. Translating gives CASSSGGGDEQFF. Complete variable domain (other parts from reference TRBV5-6 and TRBJ2-1): DAGVTQSPTHLIKTRGQQVTLRCSPKSGHDTVSWYQQALGQGPQFIFQYYEEEERQRGNFPDRFSGHQFPNYSSELNVNALLLGDSALYLCASSSGGGDEQFFGPGTRLTVL.

This chain connects TRBV19 to TRBJ1-1; possibly TRBD1 for D (5 bases). Trimming left V 1 base short and J 3 bases short, with 12 bases between. In germline, CDR1 is LNHDA, CDR2 SQIVND (reference sequence). The CDR3 length is 15 residues. CDR3 nucleotides: TGTGCCAGTAGTATAGCTCAGGGCATGGACACTGAAGCTTTCTTT. It is translated as CASSIAQGMDTEAFF. The variable domain in full, completed from reference TRBV19 and TRBJ1-1, reads DGGITQSPKYLFRKEGQNVTLSCEQNLNHDAMYWYRQDPGQGLRLIYYSQIVNDFQKGDIAEGYSVSREKKESFPLTVTSAQKNPTAFYLCASSIAQGMDTEAFFGQGTRLTVV.

The chain has TRBV14 and TRBJ2-3; tentative D call: TRBD2 (5 bases). The length of the CDR3 is 14 residues. Between the trimmed V and J ends, which lost 0 bases and 6 bases, there was a span of 10 bases. The V gene's germline CDR1 is SGHDN and CDR2 FVKESK. The DNA of the CDR3 is TGTGCCAGCAGCCAAGACTGGGGAGTTGATACGCAGTATTTT. Protein: CASSQDWGVDTQYF.

This rearrangement joins TRBV28 to TRBJ2-7; D is uncertain. CDR1 MDHEN and CDR2 SYDVKM come from the germline V gene. V was pared by 1 base and J by 1 base, with 11 bases between. The CDR3 consists of 15 residues. DNA for the CDR3: TGTGCCAGCAGTTTATCCCCGAGCAGTTCCTACGAGCAGTACTTC. Amino acids: CASSLSPSSSYEQYF.

The rearrangement joins TRBV28 to TRBJ2-7; maybe TRBD1 (5 bases). This CDR3 contains 13 residues. Trimming removed 5 bases from V and 6 bases from J, with 14 bases in between. CDR1 and CDR2 (germline): MDHEN, SYDVKM. The CDR3 is CASSPQSGIEQYF. The CDR3 coding sequence is TGTGCCAGCAGTCCCCAGTCAGGGATCGAGCAGTACTTC.

The gene calls are TRBV2 and TRBJ2-7, with TRBD1 as a possible D gene (5 bases). V was cut by 0 bases and J by 4 bases, with 10 bases left in between. This CDR3 region has 14 residues. Per the germline V gene, CDR1 is SNHLY and CDR2 is FYNNEI. CDR3 coding DNA: TGTGCCAGCAGTGAAGCGCTGGGGCTATACGAGCAGTACTTC. It codes for CASSEALGLYEQYF.

The rearrangement joins TRBV9 to TRBJ2-1, with TRBD2 as a possible D gene (6 bases). The V and J ends lost 4 bases and 1 base respectively, with 12 bases between them. The CDR3 loop spans 15 amino acids. CDR1 and CDR2 (germline): SGDLS, YYNGEE. The CDR3 DNA sequence: TGTGCCAGCAGCCCCGAGGGGACTTCCTACAATGAGCAGTTCTTC. Amino acids: CASSPEGTSYNEQFF.

The V call is TRBV27, the J call TRBJ1-4; perhaps TRBD1 as D (6 bases). This CDR3 has 14 amino acids. Trimming removed 3 bases from V and 8 bases from J, with 13 bases in between. Germline-derived CDR1 and CDR2 are MNHEY and SMNVEV (reference sequence). The CDR3 loop is CASSLNRVGEKLFF. The CDR3, as DNA: TGTGCCAGCAGTTTGAACAGGGTAGGAGAAAAACTGTTTTTT.

Only a few counts were recorded for this clone. V and J are TRBV19 and TRBJ1-5, with a tentative D call TRBD1 (5 bases). From germline, CDR1 is LNHDA and CDR2 SQIVND (reference sequence). V was cut by 8 bases and J by 6 bases, with 11 bases left in between. This CDR3 contains 12 residues. The CDR3 DNA sequence: TGTGCCAGTTTTGGCGGGGCTCAGCCCCAGCATTTT. Translated: CASFGGAQPQHF.

The chain is built from TRBV29-1 and TRBJ2-3, with D unclear. The V gene lost 0 bases and the J gene lost 0 bases, with 16 bases spanning the gap. The CDR3 extends over 17 amino acids. CDR1 is SQVTM, CDR2 ANQGSEA, per germline. The CDR3 DNA is TGCAGCGTTGAAGATCCGACGACTCAACCCAGCACAGATACGCAGTATTTT. It translates to CSVEDPTTQPSTDTQYF.

The CDR3 sequence is CAISESTGPYEQYF. CDR3 nucleotides: TGTGCCATCAGTGAGTCGACAGGCCCCTACGAGCAGTACTTC. V usage is TRBV10-3 and J usage is TRBJ2-7; a possible D gene is TRBD1 (6 bases). This CDR3 contains 14 residues. V was cut by 0 bases and J by 2 bases, with 8 bases left in between. Germline loops: CDR1 ENHRY, CDR2 SYGVKD.

The chain recombines TRBV6-5 with TRBJ2-1; TRBD1 or TRBD2 may be the D gene (5 bases each). CDR3 size: 15 residues. Germline V gives CDR1 MNHEY, CDR2 SVGAGI. Trimming left V 6 bases short and J 6 bases short, with 18 bases between. The DNA for the CDR3 is TGTGCCAGCAGCACCTCTGGGGGAGAGACCAATGAGCAGTTCTTC. Its translation: CASSTSGGETNEQFF.

This chain uses TRBV5-1 with TRBJ2-1; D ambiguous. V lost 5 bases and J 3 bases, leaving 12 bases between the germline ends. Germline V gene data show CDR1 as SGHRS and CDR2 as YFSETQ. The CDR3 has 14 residues. The DNA of the CDR3 is TGCGCCAGCAGGGGCGCAATCTACTACAATGAGCAGTTCTTC. Protein sequence: CASRGAIYYNEQFF.

Regarding this clone: The junction departs from germline at one end; a sequencing error may be responsible. The CDR3: CASRLGGEQYF. The CDR3 DNA follows: TGCGCCAGCAGGTTGGGCGGGGAGCAGTACTTC. The chain recombines TRBV5-1 with TRBJ2-7; D may be TRBD2 (5 bases). CDR1 and CDR2 (germline): SGHRS, YFSETQ. This CDR3 has 11 residues.

The rearrangement joins TRBV10-2 to TRBJ2-2; D unresolved. Trimming took off 4 bases at V and 4 bases at J, with 19 bases between the two ends. The CDR3 runs 17 residues. In germline, CDR1 is WSHSY, CDR2 SAAADI. As DNA, the CDR3 is TGCGCCAGCAGTGTTAGTATGGTCCAGCAGAGCACCGGGGAGCTGTTTTTT. Encoded protein: CASSVSMVQQSTGELFF.

This chain links TRBV30 with TRBJ1-2, with a possible D match to TRBD1 (5 bases). Germline V gene lookup returns CDR1 GTSNPN and CDR2 SVGIG (reference sequence). Trimming removed 5 bases from V and 0 bases from J, with 7 bases in between. The CDR3 extends over 12 amino acids. CDR3 sequence (DNA): TGTGCCTGGGGGGACGCTAACTATGGCTACACCTTC. Protein: CAWGDANYGYTF.

The rearrangement uses TRBV19 and TRBJ1-1; D is ambiguous. Trimming cost V 0 bases and J 4 bases, with 6 bases left between them. The CDR3 runs 13 residues. CDR1 is LNHDA and CDR2 is SQIVND in the germline V gene (reference sequence). CDR3 region: CASSIDVSTEAFF. The DNA for the CDR3 is TGTGCCAGTAGTATAGATGTCTCCACTGAAGCTTTCTTT.

The genes are TRBV13 and TRBJ2-7; 10 nucleotides agree with TRBD2. This CDR3 spans 15 amino acids. Per the germline V gene, CDR1 is PRHDT and CDR2 is FYEKMQ (reference sequence). The V segment lost 1 base and the J segment 4 bases; nucleotides outside the gene matches: 4. In DNA, the CDR3 is TGTGCCAGCAGCTTAGCAACGACTAGCGGGTACGAGCAGTACTTC. It is translated as CASSLATTSGYEQYF.

The gene calls are TRBV2 and TRBJ1-1, with D tentatively TRBD1 (5 bases). The CDR3 totals 13 residues. Germline loops: CDR1 SNHLY, CDR2 FYNNEI. Trimming left V 6 bases short and J 5 bases short, with 13 bases between. The CDR3 loop is CASSDSGRTEAFF. The CDR3 DNA reads TGTGCCAGCAGCGACTCGGGACGAACTGAAGCTTTCTTT.

The chain combines TRBV7-9 with TRBJ2-1; possible D gene TRBD1, 6 bases. The CDR3 runs 15 residues. CDR1 and CDR2 from the germline V gene are SEHNR and FQNEAQ (reference sequence). Trimming removed 5 bases at V and 4 bases at J, with 15 bases between. The CDR3 protein is CASSSSDRLYNEQFF. Written as DNA, the CDR3 is TGTGCCAGCAGCAGTAGTGACAGGCTTTACAATGAGCAGTTCTTC.

This rearrangement joins TRBV9 to TRBJ2-3; 12 nucleotides match TRBD2. V trimming: 1 base; J trimming: 4 bases; junction bases outside the gene matches: 4. Germline V gives CDR1 SGDLS, CDR2 YYNGEE. CDR3 length: 16 residues. The CDR3 loop reads CASSVPSGRASDTQYF. As DNA, the CDR3 is TGTGCCAGCAGCGTACCTAGCGGGAGGGCCTCAGATACGCAGTATTTT.

The CDR3 protein is CASSLNNQPQHF. As DNA, the CDR3 is TGTGCCAGCAGCTTAAATAATCAGCCCCAGCATTTT. The chain combines TRBV7-9 with TRBJ1-5; D is ambiguous. The V end lost 2 bases, the J end lost 4 bases, and 3 bases lay between the germline ends. The CDR3 runs 12 residues. The germline CDR1 and CDR2 sequences are SEHNR and FQNEAQ (reference sequence).

The CDR3 sequence: CASSEWELAAKNIQYF. The CDR3 DNA is TGTGCCAGCAGTGAATGGGAACTCGCGGCCAAAAACATTCAGTACTTC. The gene calls are TRBV6-1 and TRBJ2-4; D unresolved. Germline V lookup: CDR1 MNHNS, CDR2 SASEGT. Deletions cut 2 bases from V and 1 base from J, with 12 bases between. The CDR3 runs to 16 residues.

This chain connects TRBV6-1 to TRBJ2-1; D may be TRBD2 (5 bases). V lost 10 bases, J lost 8 bases, and 21 bases lay in between. CDR1 and CDR2 (germline): MNHNS, SASEGT. The CDR3 covers 14 residues. CDR3 region: CATSGQEVYHEQFF. The DNA of the CDR3 is TGTGCCACGTCCGGCCAGGAGGTATACCATGAGCAGTTCTTC.

The genes are TRBV5-1 and TRBJ2-7; tentative D call: TRBD2 (5 bases). The CDR3 is 16 amino acids. V was clipped by 6 bases and J by 0 bases, with 19 bases between them. Germline CDR1 is SGHRS and CDR2 is YFSETQ. The CDR3 reads CASTLSEVGPSYEQYF. The CDR3 coding sequence is TGCGCCAGCACACTGTCGGAGGTTGGGCCCTCCTACGAGCAGTACTTC.

In this sample, this clone turned up once. The chain recombines TRBV12-1 with TRBJ2-2; the table's D gene call, TRBD2, was not cross checked with the DNA. TRBV12-1 is a pseudogene segment. The CDR3 contains 16 residues. CDR3 loop: CASSLRRRESTGELFF. DNA of the CDR3: TGTGCCAGCAGCTTAAGGCGGCGGGAGTCCACCGGGGAGCTGTTTTTT.

This rearrangement joins TRBV27 to TRBJ2-7; D gene unclear. V lost 8 bases, J lost 2 bases, and 7 bases lay in between. The CDR3 covers 11 residues. Germline lookup yields CDR1 MNHEY and CDR2 SMNVEV (reference sequence). The CDR3 sequence: CASGRTYEQYF. The CDR3 DNA sequence: TGTGCCAGCGGACGTACCTACGAGCAGTACTTC.

The chain carries TRBV27 and TRBJ2-4; D is undetermined. V lost 8 bases, J lost 9 bases, and 11 bases lay in between. The germline gives CDR1 MNHEY, CDR2 SMNVEV (reference sequence). The CDR3 is 11 residues long. CDR3 in DNA: TGTGCCAGCGGATTAGGGATCATTCAGTACTTC. Its translation is CASGLGIIQYF.

V is TRBV4-1 and J is TRBJ1-5; the D is unclear. CDR3 length equals 17 residues. Trimming took 0 bases from V and 1 from J, leaving 13 bases between them. Per germline, CDR1 MGHRA and CDR2 YSYEKL. The CDR3 loop reads CASSQDVLLESNQPQHF. In nucleotides, the CDR3 is TGCGCCAGCAGCCAAGATGTCCTTCTTGAGAGCAATCAGCCCCAGCATTTT.

This chain joins TRBV19 and TRBJ2-3, with TRBD2 as a possible D gene (6 bases). Per germline, CDR1 LNHDA and CDR2 SQIVND (reference sequence). The CDR3 is made up of 17 amino acids. The V gene lost 2 bases and the J gene lost 0 bases, with 15 bases spanning the gap. CDR3 protein: CASSIPPPSESTDTQYF. The CDR3 region has the DNA TGTGCCAGTAGTATACCTCCCCCTAGCGAAAGCACAGATACGCAGTATTTT.

V and J are TRBV13 and TRBJ1-1; D remains unclear. The CDR3 runs to 14 residues. CDR1 and CDR2 from the germline V gene are PRHDT and FYEKMQ (reference sequence). The V end was cut by 3 bases, the J end by 2 bases, with 10 bases between. CDR3 amino acids: CASSFGRRNTEAFF. The CDR3 region has the DNA TGTGCCAGCAGCTTCGGACGGCGAAACACTGAAGCTTTCTTT. Drawing the rest from reference TRBV13 and TRBJ1-1, the complete variable domain is AAGVIQSPRHLIKEKRETATLKCYPIPRHDTVYWYQQGPGQDPQFLISFYEKMQSDKGSIPDRFSAQQFSDYHSELNMSSLELGDSALYFCASSFGRRNTEAFFGQGTRLTVV.